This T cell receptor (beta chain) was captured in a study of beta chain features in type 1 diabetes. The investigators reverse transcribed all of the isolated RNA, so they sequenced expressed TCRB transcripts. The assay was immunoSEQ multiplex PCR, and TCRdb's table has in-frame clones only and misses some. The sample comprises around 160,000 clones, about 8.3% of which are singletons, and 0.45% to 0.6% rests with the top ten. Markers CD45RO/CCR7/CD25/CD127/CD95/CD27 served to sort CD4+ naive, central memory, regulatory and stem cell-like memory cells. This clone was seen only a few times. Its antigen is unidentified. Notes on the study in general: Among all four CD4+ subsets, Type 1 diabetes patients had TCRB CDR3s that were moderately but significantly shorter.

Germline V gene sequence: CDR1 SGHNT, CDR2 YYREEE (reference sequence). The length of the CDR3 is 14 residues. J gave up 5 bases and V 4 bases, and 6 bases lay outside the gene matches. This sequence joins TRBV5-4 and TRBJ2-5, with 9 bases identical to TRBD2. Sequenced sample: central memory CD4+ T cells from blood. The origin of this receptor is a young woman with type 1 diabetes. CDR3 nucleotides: TGTGCCAGCAGCGGTAGCGGGAGTTGGGAGACCCAGTACTTC. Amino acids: CASSGSGSWETQYF.